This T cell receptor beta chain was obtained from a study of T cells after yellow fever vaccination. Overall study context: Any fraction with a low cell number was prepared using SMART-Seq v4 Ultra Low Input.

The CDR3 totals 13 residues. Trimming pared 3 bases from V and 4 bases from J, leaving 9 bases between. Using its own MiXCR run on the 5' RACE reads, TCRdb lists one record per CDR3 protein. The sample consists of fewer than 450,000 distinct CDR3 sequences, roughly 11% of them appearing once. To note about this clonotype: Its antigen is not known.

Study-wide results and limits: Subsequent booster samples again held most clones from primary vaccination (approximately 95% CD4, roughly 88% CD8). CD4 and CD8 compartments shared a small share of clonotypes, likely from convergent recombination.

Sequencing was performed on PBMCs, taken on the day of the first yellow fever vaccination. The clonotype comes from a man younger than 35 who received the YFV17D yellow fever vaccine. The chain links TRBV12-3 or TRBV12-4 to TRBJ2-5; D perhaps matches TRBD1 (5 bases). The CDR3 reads CASSFWTRETQYF. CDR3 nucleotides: TGTGCCAGCAGTTTCTGGACAAGAGAGACCCAGTACTTC.